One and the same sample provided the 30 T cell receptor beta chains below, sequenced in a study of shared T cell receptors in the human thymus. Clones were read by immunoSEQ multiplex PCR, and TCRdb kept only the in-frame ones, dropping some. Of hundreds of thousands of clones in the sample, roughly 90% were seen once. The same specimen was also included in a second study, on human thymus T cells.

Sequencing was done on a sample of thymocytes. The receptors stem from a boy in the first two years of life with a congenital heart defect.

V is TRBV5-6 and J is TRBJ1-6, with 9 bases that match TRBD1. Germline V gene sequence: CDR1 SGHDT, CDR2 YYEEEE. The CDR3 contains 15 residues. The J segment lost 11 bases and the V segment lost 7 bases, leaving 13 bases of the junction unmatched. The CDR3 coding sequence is TGTGCCAGCGGCGGGACAGGGTGGGATGCCCCACCCCTCCACTTT. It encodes CASGGTGWDAPPLHF.

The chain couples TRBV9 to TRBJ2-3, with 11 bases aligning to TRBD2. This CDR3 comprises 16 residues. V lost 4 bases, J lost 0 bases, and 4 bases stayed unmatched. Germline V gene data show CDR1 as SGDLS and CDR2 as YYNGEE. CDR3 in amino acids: CASSWRTSGSTDTQYF. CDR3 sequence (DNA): TGTGCCAGCAGCTGGCGGACTAGCGGGAGCACAGATACGCAGTATTTT.

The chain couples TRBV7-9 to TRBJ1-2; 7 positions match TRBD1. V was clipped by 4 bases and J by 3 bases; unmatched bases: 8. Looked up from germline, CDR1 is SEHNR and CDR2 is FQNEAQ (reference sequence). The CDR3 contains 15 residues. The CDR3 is CASSSPDRVYYGYTF. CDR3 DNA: TGTGCCAGCAGCTCGCCAGACAGGGTTTACTATGGCTACACCTTC.

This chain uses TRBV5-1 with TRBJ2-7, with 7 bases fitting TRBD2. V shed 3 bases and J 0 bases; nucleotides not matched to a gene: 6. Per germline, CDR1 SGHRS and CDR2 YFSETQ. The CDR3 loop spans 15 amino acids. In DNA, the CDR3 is TGCGCCAGCAGCTGGGGGGGTCCGCCCTCCTACGAGCAGTACTTC. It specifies CASSWGGPPSYEQYF.

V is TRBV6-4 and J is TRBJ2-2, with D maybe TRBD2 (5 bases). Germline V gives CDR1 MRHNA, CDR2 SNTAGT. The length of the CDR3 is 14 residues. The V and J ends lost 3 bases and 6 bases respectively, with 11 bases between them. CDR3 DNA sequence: TGTGCCAGCAGTGATGGTGAGGGCCCCGGGGAGCTGTTTTTT. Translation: CASSDGEGPGELFF.

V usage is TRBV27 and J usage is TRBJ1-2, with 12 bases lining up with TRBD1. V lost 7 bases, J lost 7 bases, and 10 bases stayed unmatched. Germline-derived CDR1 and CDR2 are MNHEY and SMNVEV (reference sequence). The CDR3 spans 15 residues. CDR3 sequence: CASTSPGQGASGYTF. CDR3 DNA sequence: TGTGCCAGCACTTCACCGGGACAGGGGGCGAGTGGCTACACCTTC.

For the CDR3, the DNA is TGTGCCAGCAGCCCGGGACAGGGGGCGAAAGGAACTAATGAAAAACTGTTTTTT. Residues: CASSPGQGAKGTNEKLFF. V usage is TRBV5-8 and J usage is TRBJ1-4; TRBD1 matches at 12 bases. Germline trimming cut 4 bases from V and 1 base from J; bases unmatched to any gene: 8. CDR3 length equals 18 residues. Germline values: CDR1 SGHTS, CDR2 YDEGEE. Filled out from reference TRBV5-8 and TRBJ1-4, the complete variable domain reads EAGVTQSPTHLIKTRGQQATLRCSPISGHTSVYWYQQALGLGLQFLLWYDEGEERNRGNFPPRFSGRQFPNYSSELNVNALELEDSALYLCASSPGQGAKGTNEKLFFGSGTQLSVL.

The CDR3 nucleotides are TGTGCCAGCAGCCCTTTCGCTACCTTCAGGACAGGACTATACGAGCAGTACTTC. Translation gives CASSPFATFRTGLYEQYF. The chain links TRBV7-2 to TRBJ2-7, with D perhaps matching TRBD1 (7 bases). The CDR3 covers 18 residues. V dropped 5 bases and J dropped 4 bases, with 27 bases sitting between them. Germline assignment: CDR1 SGHTA and CDR2 FQGNSA.

The chain's CDR3 is CASSPTGGVTEAFF. The CDR3 nucleotides are TGTGCCAGCTCACCTACGGGGGGCGTCACTGAAGCTTTCTTT. The chain employs TRBV18 and TRBJ1-1, with D possibly TRBD1 on 6 matching bases. The germline V gene encodes CDR1 KGHSH and CDR2 LQKENI. The CDR3 runs 14 residues. V dropped 3 bases and J dropped 4 bases, with 12 bases sitting between them.

The CDR3 loop is CASSVVASGLSGDTQYF. Here the CDR3 DNA reads TGTGCCAGCAGCGTAGTGGCTAGCGGCCTCTCCGGGGATACGCAGTATTTT. The J gene is TRBJ2-3, the V gene TRBV9, with 7 bases lining up with TRBD2. Germline trimming cut 0 bases from V and 6 bases from J; bases unmatched to any gene: 13. This CDR3 has 17 amino acids. CDR1 is SGDLS and CDR2 is YYNGEE in the germline V gene.

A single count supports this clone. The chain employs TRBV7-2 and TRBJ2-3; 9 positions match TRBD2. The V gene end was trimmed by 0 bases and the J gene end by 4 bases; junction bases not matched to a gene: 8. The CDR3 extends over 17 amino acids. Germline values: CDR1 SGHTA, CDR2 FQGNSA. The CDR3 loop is CASSLAFGREGPDTQYF. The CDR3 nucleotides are TGTGCCAGCAGCTTAGCGTTTGGGCGGGAGGGCCCAGATACGCAGTATTTT. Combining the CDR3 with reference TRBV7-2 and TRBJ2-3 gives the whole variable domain GAGVSQSPSNKVTEKGKDVELRCDPISGHTALYWYRQSLGQGLEFLIYFQGNSAPDKSGLPSDRFSAERTGGSVSTLTIQRTQQEDSAVYLCASSLAFGREGPDTQYFGPGTRLTVL.

The CDR3 DNA follows: TGTGCCAGCAGTGAAGACCGCAAGGGGCATTACGAGCAGTACTTC. It codes for CASSEDRKGHYEQYF. This chain links TRBV2 with TRBJ2-7, with a weak D call TRBD1 (5 bases). Looked up from germline, CDR1 is SNHLY and CDR2 is FYNNEI. V lost 1 base and J 4 bases, leaving 14 bases between the germline ends. The CDR3 is made up of 15 amino acids.

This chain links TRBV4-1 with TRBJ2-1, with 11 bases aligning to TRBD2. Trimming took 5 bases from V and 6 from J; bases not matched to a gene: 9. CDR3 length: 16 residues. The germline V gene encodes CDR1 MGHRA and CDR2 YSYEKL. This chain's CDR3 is CASSKGAGTSGNEQFF. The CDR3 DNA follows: TGCGCCAGCAGCAAGGGGGCCGGGACTAGCGGCAATGAGCAGTTCTTC.

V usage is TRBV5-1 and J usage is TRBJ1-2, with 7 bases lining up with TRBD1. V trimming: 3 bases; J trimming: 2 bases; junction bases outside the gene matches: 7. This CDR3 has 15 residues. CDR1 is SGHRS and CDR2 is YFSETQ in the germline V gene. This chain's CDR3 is CASSSAEGANYGYTF. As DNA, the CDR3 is TGCGCCAGCAGCTCGGCGGAGGGGGCGAACTATGGCTACACCTTC.

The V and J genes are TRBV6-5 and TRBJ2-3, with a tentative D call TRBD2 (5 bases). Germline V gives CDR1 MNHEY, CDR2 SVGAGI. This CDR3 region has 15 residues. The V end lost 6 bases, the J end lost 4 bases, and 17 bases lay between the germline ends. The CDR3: CASSPDCSLPDTQYF. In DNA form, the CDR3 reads TGTGCCAGCAGCCCGGACTGTTCCCTTCCAGATACGCAGTATTTT.

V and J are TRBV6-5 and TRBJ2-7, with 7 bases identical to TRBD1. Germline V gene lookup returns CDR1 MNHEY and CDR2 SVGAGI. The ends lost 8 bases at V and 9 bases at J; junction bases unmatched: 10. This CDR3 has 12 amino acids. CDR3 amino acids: CASRDRCMGQYF. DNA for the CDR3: TGTGCCAGCCGGGACAGATGTATGGGGCAGTACTTC.

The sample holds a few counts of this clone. The CDR3 coding sequence is TGCGCCAGCAGCCAAGATTCGAGGGGACTTTCTGGAAACACCATATATTTT. It translates to CASSQDSRGLSGNTIYF. The rearrangement links TRBV4-3 to TRBJ1-3, with D maybe TRBD1 (5 bases). In germline, CDR1 is LGHNA, CDR2 YSLEER. The ends were cut back, 0 bases at V and 1 base at J, with 13 bases in the middle. The CDR3 length is 17 residues.

Here the CDR3 DNA reads TGTGCCAGCAGTGAAACGGACAGGGGCACTGAAGCTTTCTTT. Its translation: CASSETDRGTEAFF. The chain links TRBV6-1 to TRBJ1-1, with 9 bases fitting TRBD1. Germline CDR1 reads MNHNS; CDR2 reads SASEGT. With 2 bases clipped from V and 4 bases from J, the junction kept 2 bases outside the gene matches. The CDR3 contains 14 residues.

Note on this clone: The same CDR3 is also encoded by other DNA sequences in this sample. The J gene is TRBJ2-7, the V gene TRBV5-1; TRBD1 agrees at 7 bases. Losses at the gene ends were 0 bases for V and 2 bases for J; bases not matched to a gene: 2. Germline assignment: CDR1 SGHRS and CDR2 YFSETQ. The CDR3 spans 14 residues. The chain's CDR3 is CASSLEQGTYEQYF. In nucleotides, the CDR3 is TGCGCCAGCAGCTTGGAACAGGGGACCTACGAGCAGTACTTC.

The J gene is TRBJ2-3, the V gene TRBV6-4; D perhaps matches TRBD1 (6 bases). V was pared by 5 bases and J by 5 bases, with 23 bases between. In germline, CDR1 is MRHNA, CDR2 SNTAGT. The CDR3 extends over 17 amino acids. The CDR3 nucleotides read TGTGCCAGCAGTCCTAGGTCCGGGGCAGGGGCCGGAGATACGCAGTATTTT. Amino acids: CASSPRSGAGAGDTQYF.

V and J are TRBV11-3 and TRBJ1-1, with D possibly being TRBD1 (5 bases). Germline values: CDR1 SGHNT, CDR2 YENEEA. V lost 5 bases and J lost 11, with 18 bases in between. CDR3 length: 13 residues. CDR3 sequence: CASSTRSGMGAFF. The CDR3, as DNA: TGTGCCAGCAGCACCCGATCAGGGATGGGGGCTTTCTTT.

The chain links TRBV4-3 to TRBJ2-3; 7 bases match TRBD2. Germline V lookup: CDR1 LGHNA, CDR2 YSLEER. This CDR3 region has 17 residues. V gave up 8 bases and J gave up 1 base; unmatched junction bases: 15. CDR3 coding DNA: TGCGCCAGCGCCGACGGGGGGAGGCCCATTCGCACAGATACGCAGTATTTT. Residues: CASADGGRPIRTDTQYF.

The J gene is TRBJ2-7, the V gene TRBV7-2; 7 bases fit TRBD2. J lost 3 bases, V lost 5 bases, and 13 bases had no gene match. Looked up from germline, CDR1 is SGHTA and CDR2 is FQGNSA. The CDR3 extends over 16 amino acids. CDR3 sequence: CASSPLGGGEVYEQYF. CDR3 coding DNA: TGTGCCAGCAGCCCCCTGGGGGGAGGGGAGGTCTACGAGCAGTACTTC.

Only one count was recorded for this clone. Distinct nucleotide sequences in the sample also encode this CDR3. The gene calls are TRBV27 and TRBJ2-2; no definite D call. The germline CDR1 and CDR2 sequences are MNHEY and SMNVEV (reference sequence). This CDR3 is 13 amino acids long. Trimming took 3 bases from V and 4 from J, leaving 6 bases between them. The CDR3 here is CASSFRGTGELFF. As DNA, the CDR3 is TGTGCCAGCAGTTTTCGAGGCACCGGGGAGCTGTTTTTT.

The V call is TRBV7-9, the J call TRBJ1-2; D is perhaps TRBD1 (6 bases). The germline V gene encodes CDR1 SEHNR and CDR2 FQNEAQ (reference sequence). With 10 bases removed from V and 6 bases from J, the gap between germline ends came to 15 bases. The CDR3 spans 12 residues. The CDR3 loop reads CATNTGYHGYTF. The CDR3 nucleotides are TGTGCCACAAACACAGGGTATCATGGCTACACCTTC.

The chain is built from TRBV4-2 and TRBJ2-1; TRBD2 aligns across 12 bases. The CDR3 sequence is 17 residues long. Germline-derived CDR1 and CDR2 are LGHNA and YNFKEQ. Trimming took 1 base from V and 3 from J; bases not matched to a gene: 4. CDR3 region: CASSQASGRAFYNEQFF. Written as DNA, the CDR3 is TGTGCCAGCAGCCAAGCTAGCGGGAGGGCCTTCTACAATGAGCAGTTCTTC.

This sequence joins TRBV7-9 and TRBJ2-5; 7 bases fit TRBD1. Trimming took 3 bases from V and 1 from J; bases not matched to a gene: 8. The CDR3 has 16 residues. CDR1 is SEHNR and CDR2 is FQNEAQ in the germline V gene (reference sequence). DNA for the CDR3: TGTGCCAGCAGCTTGCCGACAGGGTTGGGCCAAGAGACCCAGTACTTC. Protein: CASSLPTGLGQETQYF.

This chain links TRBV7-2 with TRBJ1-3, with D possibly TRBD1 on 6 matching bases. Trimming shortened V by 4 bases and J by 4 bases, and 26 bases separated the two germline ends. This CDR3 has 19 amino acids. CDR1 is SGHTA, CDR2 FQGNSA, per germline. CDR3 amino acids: CASSYYEPGLRQVGNTIYF. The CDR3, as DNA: TGTGCCAGCAGCTATTATGAGCCGGGCCTTAGACAGGTGGGAAACACCATATATTTT.

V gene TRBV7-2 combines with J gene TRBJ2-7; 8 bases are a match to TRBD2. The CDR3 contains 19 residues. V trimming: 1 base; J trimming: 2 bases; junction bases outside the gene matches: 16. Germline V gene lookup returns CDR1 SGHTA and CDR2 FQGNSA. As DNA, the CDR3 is TGTGCCAGCAGCTTAGGGGCTAGCGGGTACCCCCTCTACCCCTACGAGCAGTACTTC. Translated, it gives CASSLGASGYPLYPYEQYF.

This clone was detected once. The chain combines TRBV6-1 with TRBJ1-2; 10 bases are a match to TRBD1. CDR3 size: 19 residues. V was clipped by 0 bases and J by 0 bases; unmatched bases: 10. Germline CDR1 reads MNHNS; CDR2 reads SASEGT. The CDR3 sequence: CASSEARGGQGQANYGYTF. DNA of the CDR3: TGTGCCAGCAGTGAAGCGAGGGGGGGACAGGGGCAGGCTAACTATGGCTACACCTTC.